This TCR beta chain was captured in a study of T cell responses to AZD1222 COVID-19 vaccine. Notes on this clone: Antigen specificity is unknown.

Method: immunoSEQ multiplex PCR; TCRdb's copy keeps in-frame clones and lacks some. Of 95,000 to 150,000 clones listed, roughly 90% were seen once; the top ten hold more than 6%. General observations from the study: Elevations in Spike-specific TCR breadth and depth followed administration of two AZD1222 doses. Per reports, nearly half of all spike-specific TCRs target regions that are unmutated in variants. Seropositivity was recorded at baseline in only 5 or 6 AZD1222 recipients.

From germline, CDR1 is SGHRS and CDR2 YFSETQ. The CDR3 loop spans 14 amino acids. V was pared by 4 bases and J by 3 bases, with 4 bases of the junction left unmatched. The receptor's source is an adult who received the AZD1222 COVID-19 vaccine. This chain connects TRBV5-1 to TRBJ2-7; 10 positions match TRBD2. The specimen comprised peripheral blood, sampled 28 days after the second AZD1222 dose. CDR3 DNA sequence: TGCGCCAGCAGCCATTCTAGCGGGAGCTACGAGCAGTACTTC. Translated, it gives CASSHSSGSYEQYF.